The 4 T cell receptor beta chains listed next were all sequenced from one sample in a study of T cells in localized non-small cell lung cancer. Some clones are missing from TCRdb's copy, which holds only in-frame ones; the method was immunoSEQ multiplex PCR. The sample shows more than 2,500 clones, more than 25% of them seen only once. This material consisted of normal lung tissue next to the tumor, taken before any cancer treatment. Receptors originate from a female donor aged 60 or older with stage I squamous cell lung carcinoma.

The chain carries TRBV28 and TRBJ1-1; D is possibly TRBD1 (6 bases). The V gene lost 3 bases and the J gene lost 11 bases, with 16 bases spanning the gap. There are 13 residues in the CDR3. Per the germline V gene, CDR1 is MDHEN and CDR2 is SYDVKM. The CDR3 nucleotides are TGTGCCAGCAGTTTTACGGGGGCTTTGGGGGCTTTCTTT. Translation gives CASSFTGALGAFF.

In its sample, this clone ranks as medium-sized. The chain links TRBV11-3 to TRBJ2-7, with 7 nucleotides matching TRBD2. The CDR3 spans 16 residues. Germline CDR1 and CDR2: SGHNT and YENEEA. V was clipped by 5 bases and J by 2 bases; unmatched bases: 12. The DNA for the CDR3 is TGTGCCAGCAGCCACAACAGCGGGGCCGACCCCTACGAGCAGTACTTC. This codes for CASSHNSGADPYEQYF.

The sample holds a few counts of this clone. The genes are TRBV5-1 and TRBJ2-5; tentatively, D is TRBD1 or TRBD2 (5 bases each). The germline V gene encodes CDR1 SGHRS and CDR2 YFSETQ. V was clipped by 4 bases and J by 4 bases, with 17 bases between them. The CDR3 extends over 15 amino acids. The CDR3 region is CASSGGPGTGETQYF. The CDR3 DNA reads TGCGCCAGCAGCGGGGGACCGGGTACTGGAGAGACCCAGTACTTC.

The chain carries TRBV9 and TRBJ1-3; TRBD1 aligns across 7 bases. J gave up 2 bases and V 3 bases, and 5 bases lay outside the gene matches. CDR1 SGDLS and CDR2 YYNGEE come from the germline V gene. The CDR3 covers 15 residues. The CDR3 DNA follows: TGTGCCAGCAGCGAGCCAGGGGGAACTGGAAACACCATATATTTT. As protein: CASSEPGGTGNTIYF.